There are many counts of the clone carrying this T cell receptor (beta chain). In germline, CDR1 is MRHNA, CDR2 SNTAGT. V was pared by 0 bases and J by 4 bases, with 2 bases of the junction left unmatched. CDR3 length: 15 amino acids. This entry belongs to a study of T cells of healthy individuals. TCRdb reanalysed the 5' RACE reads using MiXCR and keeps one entry per CDR3 protein. The sample contains about 41,000 distinct CDR3 sequences, more than 4.5% of which appear only once. The gene calls are TRBV6-4 and TRBJ2-3; 9 nucleotides match TRBD2. The origin of this receptor is a human donor in good health. This chain's CDR3 is CASSDSAGGPDTQYF. The CDR3 region has the DNA TGTGCCAGCAGTGACTCGGCGGGAGGGCCAGATACGCAGTATTTT.